The source of this TCR beta chain is a study of CD8+ T cells in alopecia areata. As the sequencing template, cDNA was produced by extracting RNA and reverse transcribing it. The protocol was immunoSEQ multiplex PCR, while the TCRdb copy is restricted to in-frame clones and leaves out a portion. The sample has 110,000 to 150,000 clones, roughly 54% seen once. The germline V gene encodes CDR1 SGHDN and CDR2 FVKESK. This CDR3 has 17 residues. J lost 3 bases, V lost 0 bases, and 4 bases had no gene match. The treatment: oral pan-JAK inhibitor, 5-10 mg twice daily. This clone was observed a handful of times.

This chain uses TRBV14 with TRBJ2-2; 10 positions agree with TRBD2. The receptor comes from a human donor with alopecia areata. This material consisted of CD8+ T cells sorted from blood, taken at week 4, from a patient treated with tofacitinib. The CDR3: CASSQESSGGYTGELFF. In DNA, the CDR3 is TGTGCCAGCAGCCAAGAATCTAGCGGGGGATACACCGGGGAGCTGTTTTTT.